This T cell receptor beta chain came from a study of shared T cell receptors in the human thymus. Sequencing was performed with immunoSEQ multiplex PCR; in TCRdb, only in-frame clones are kept and a portion is missing. The sample lists some 760,000 clones; around 85% were seen once. Germline V gene lookup returns CDR1 SNHLY and CDR2 FYNNEI. This CDR3 region has 15 residues. The V and J ends lost 6 bases and 0 bases respectively, with 14 bases between them. This clone was detected only once. The same data also contributed to another study, on human thymus T cells. Per that study: Immunologically healthy infants in Finland undergoing congenital heart defect surgery were the donors. From resections taken during corrective heart surgery, the thymus tissue was obtained. Thymic and blood repertoires seemed to show skewed V and J gene use. Related research found strongly overlapping thymic repertoires in unrelated individuals.

Source material: thymocytes. This chain links TRBV2 with TRBJ1-2; possible D gene TRBD1, 6 bases. The receptor comes from a girl less than two years old with a congenital heart defect. This chain's CDR3 is CASRGNRDANYGYTF. In nucleotides, the CDR3 is TGTGCCAGCAGAGGAAACAGGGACGCTAACTATGGCTACACCTTC.